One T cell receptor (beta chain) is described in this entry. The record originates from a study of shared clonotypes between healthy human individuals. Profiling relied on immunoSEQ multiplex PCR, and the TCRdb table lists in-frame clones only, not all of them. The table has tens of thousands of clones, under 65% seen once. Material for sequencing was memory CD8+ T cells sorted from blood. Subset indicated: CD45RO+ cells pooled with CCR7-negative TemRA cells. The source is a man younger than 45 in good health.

CDR3 loop: CASSLWGTSGRAGSSEQYF. As DNA, the CDR3 is TGTGCCAGCAGCTTGTGGGGGACTAGCGGGAGGGCCGGTTCGAGTGAGCAGTACTTC. The chain has TRBV5-5 and TRBJ2-7; 16 bases agree with TRBD2. V shed 1 base and J 7 bases; nucleotides not matched to a gene: 14. CDR1 and CDR2 from the germline V gene are SGHKS and YYEKEE (reference sequence). The CDR3 is 19 residues long.